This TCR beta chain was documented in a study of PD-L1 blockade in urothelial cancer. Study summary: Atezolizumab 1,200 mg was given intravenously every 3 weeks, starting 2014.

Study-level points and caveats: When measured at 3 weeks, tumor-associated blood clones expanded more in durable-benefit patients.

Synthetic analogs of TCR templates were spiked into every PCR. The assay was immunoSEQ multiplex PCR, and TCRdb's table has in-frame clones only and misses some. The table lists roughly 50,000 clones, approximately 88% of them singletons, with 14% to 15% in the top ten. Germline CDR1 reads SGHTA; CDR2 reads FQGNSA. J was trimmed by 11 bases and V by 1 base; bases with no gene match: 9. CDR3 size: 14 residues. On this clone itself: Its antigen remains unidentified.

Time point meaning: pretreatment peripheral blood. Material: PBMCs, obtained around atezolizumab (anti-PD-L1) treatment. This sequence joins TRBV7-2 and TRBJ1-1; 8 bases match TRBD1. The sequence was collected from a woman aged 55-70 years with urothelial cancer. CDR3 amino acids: CASSLGGQGAMAFF. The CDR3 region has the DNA TGTGCCAGCAGCTTAGGAGGGCAGGGGGCGATGGCTTTCTTT.